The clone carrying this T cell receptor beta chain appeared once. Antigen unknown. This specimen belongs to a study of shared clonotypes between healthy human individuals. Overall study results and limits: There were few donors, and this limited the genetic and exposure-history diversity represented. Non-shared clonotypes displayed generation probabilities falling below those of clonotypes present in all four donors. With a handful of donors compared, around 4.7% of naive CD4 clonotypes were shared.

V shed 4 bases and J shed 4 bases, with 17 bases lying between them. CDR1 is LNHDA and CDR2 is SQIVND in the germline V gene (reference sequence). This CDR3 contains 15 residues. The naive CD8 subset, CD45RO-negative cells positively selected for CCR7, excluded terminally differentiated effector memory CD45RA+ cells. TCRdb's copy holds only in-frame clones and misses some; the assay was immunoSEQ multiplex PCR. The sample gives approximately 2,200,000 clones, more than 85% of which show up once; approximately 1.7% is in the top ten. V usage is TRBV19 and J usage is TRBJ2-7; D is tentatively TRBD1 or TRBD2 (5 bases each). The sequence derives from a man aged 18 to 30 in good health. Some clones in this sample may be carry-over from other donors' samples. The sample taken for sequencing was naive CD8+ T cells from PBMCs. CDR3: CASSSGLGQKYEQYF. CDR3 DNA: TGTGCCAGTAGTAGCGGGTTGGGGCAGAAATACGAGCAGTACTTC.